Sequencing of this T cell receptor beta chain was carried out in a study of identifying expanded T cells in peripheral blood. Broader study findings: Two-week clone count variance significantly increased as total template count grew.

This CDR3 comprises 12 residues. Germline assignment: CDR1 SGHTA and CDR2 FQGNSA. Trimming took off 1 base at V and 5 bases at J, with 6 bases between the two ends. With respect to this clone: Its antigen is unidentified.

Clones were sequenced by immunoSEQ multiplex PCR, and TCRdb holds only the in-frame ones, with some missing. The table shows about 54,000 clones, with about nine tenths occurring only once. This chain connects TRBV7-2 to TRBJ2-7; no clear D. Input material: blood. The TCR sequence derives from a person aged 18 to 70 in good health. CDR3: CASSLVPHEQYF. The DNA for the CDR3 is TGTGCCAGCAGCTTAGTCCCCCACGAGCAGTACTTC. The entire variable domain, with the rest obtained from reference TRBV7-2 and TRBJ2-7, is as follows: GAGVSQSPSNKVTEKGKDVELRCDPISGHTALYWYRQSLGQGLEFLIYFQGNSAPDKSGLPSDRFSAERTGGSVSTLTIQRTQQEDSAVYLCASSLVPHEQYFGPGTRLTVT.